This T cell receptor (beta chain) stems from a study of identifying expanded T cells in peripheral blood. Profiled with immunoSEQ multiplex PCR; TCRdb holds only in-frame clones, not every one. Of roughly 75,000 clones listed, around 90% are singletons. Note on this clone: Its cognate antigen is unknown.

This CDR3 has 15 amino acids. V was pared by 5 bases and J by 0 bases, with 10 bases between. CDR1 is SSHAT and CDR2 is FNYEAQ in the germline V gene (reference sequence). No infections or other immune events were documented during collection. Study-wide findings and caveats: Two-week clone count variance significantly increased as total template count grew.

The sequence was obtained from a person aged 18-70 years in good health. This chain joins TRBV7-7 and TRBJ2-2; D remains unclear. The material sequenced was blood. CDR3 protein: CASSPLRANTGELFF. The CDR3 DNA is TGTGCCAGCAGCCCCCTTCGCGCGAACACCGGGGAGCTGTTTTTT.